This T cell receptor (beta chain) derives from a study of blood T cell repertoires in COVID-19. Trimming removed 2 bases at V and 4 bases at J, with 11 bases between. This CDR3 region has 14 residues. Germline V gives CDR1 SGHAT, CDR2 FQNNGV. Clones were read by immunoSEQ multiplex PCR, and TCRdb kept only the in-frame ones, dropping some. The data contain 150,000 to 180,000 clones, 78% of them singletons. The source of this sequence is a man of 80 years or more with acute or convalescent COVID-19. The rearrangement uses TRBV11-2 and TRBJ1-1; no clear D gene. What was sequenced was peripheral blood. The CDR3 spells CASSLSLRSTEAFF. In DNA form, the CDR3 reads TGTGCCAGCAGCTTATCCCTCAGGTCCACTGAAGCTTTCTTT.